A selection of T cell receptor beta chains follows, all from one sample in a study of Graves' ophthalmopathy and Graves' hyperthyroidism. MiXCR was run by TCRdb on the multiplex PCR reads, yielding one entry per CDR3 protein. Of around 1.1 million distinct CDR3 sequences detected, 35% to 40% appear once; the ten largest clones hold over 8.5%. Source material: peripheral blood or thyroid tissue (not recorded which). All receptors come from an adult man with Graves' hyperthyroidism. Each CDR3 is given with its conserved first and last residue.

CDR3 protein	CDR3 length	J gene	V gene
CSARGSNYGYTF	12	TRBJ1-2	TRBV20-1
CAISEEGMMEKLFF	14	TRBJ1-4	TRBV10-3
CSGLEGMGQFF	11	TRBJ2-1	TRBV29-1
CSAKGQGPSYEQYF	14	TRBJ2-7	TRBV20-1
CASNPTSEQETQYF	14	TRBJ2-5	TRBV28
CAWNAGINQPQHF	13	TRBJ1-5	TRBV30
CASSQDRGQALRGYTF	16	TRBJ1-2	TRBV3-1
CASSLDVSSEQYF	13	TRBJ2-7	TRBV11-2
CASSLPDRGDEQYF	14	TRBJ2-7	TRBV5-8
CASAPQGAAEAFF	13	TRBJ1-1	TRBV11-2
CSARDLTGAYEQYF	14	TRBJ2-7	TRBV20-1
CSARAPQSHPLGQYF	15	TRBJ2-7	TRBV20-1
CASSLAAVTFF	11	TRBJ1-1	TRBV25-1
CASSPLVFQAGGFDQPQHF	19	TRBJ1-5	TRBV7-8
CASSFGQGHTEAFF	14	TRBJ1-1	TRBV11-2
CASSWVGLTEAFF	13	TRBJ1-1	TRBV6-5
CASRNGLNTEAFF	13	TRBJ1-1	TRBV7-2
CASSIIVGQGRNQPQHF	17	TRBJ1-5	TRBV19
CATRQGFGYTF	11	TRBJ1-2	TRBV6-5
CASSVVLGKVTEAFF	15	TRBJ1-1	TRBV9
CASSPPRGSPKLFF	14	TRBJ1-4	TRBV4-1
CASFLRGHQETQYF	14	TRBJ2-5	TRBV7-2
CASSTRTGTPLHF	13	TRBJ1-6	TRBV5-1
CASSEMDSQPQHF	13	TRBJ1-5	TRBV6-5
CASSASTGRNEKLFF	15	TRBJ1-4	TRBV2
CSASLGQGGSYEQYF	15	TRBJ2-7	TRBV20-1
CASSVAGYNEQYF	13	TRBJ2-3	TRBV9
CASSGGGNSPLHF	13	TRBJ1-6	TRBV25-1
CASNAGTGELFF	12	TRBJ2-2	TRBV12-3/TRBV12-4
CASNPQGAPEAFF	13	TRBJ1-1	TRBV12-3/TRBV12-4
CASSLLRGQGGLYEQYF	17	TRBJ2-7	TRBV7-2
CASSQETAYSPLHF	14	TRBJ1-6	TRBV4-3
CATSETPSGGASYEQYF	17	TRBJ2-7	TRBV24-1
CASSLVGGFSYEQYF	15	TRBJ2-7	TRBV5-1
CSVGGGRNQPQHF	13	TRBJ1-5	TRBV29-1
CAGGDGNTDTQYF	13	TRBJ2-3	TRBV10-2
CASSYSPGIGSPLHF	15	TRBJ1-6	TRBV6-5
CATSRDPGQETQYF	14	TRBJ2-5	TRBV15
CASSPRPELQETQYF	15	TRBJ2-5	TRBV2
CASSTGSNTEAFF	13	TRBJ1-1	TRBV12-3/TRBV12-4
CASGVTANTGELFF	14	TRBJ2-2	TRBV10-2
CASSPNGPRNSPLHF	15	TRBJ1-6	TRBV5-5
CASSQDGASPLHF	13	TRBJ1-6	TRBV4-1
CSARDRGLAGVDQETQYF	18	TRBJ2-5	TRBV20-1
CASRADRVETQYF	13	TRBJ2-5	TRBV2
CASSASPLLSGRAHAYEQYF	20	TRBJ2-7	TRBV7-2
CASSPFGRETQYF	13	TRBJ2-5	TRBV10-2
CASRNPQGSSYNSPLRF	17	TRBJ1-6	TRBV7-2
CASSSRDEEEQYF	13	TRBJ2-7	TRBV7-9
CASTTGLAGVIATQYF	16	TRBJ2-5	TRBV12-3/TRBV12-4
CAIGGGHSGNTIYF	14	TRBJ1-3	TRBV10-3
CARSTGGWGYGYTF	14	TRBJ1-2	TRBV15
CASSDWVGGLEAFF	14	TRBJ1-1	TRBV25-1
CSARIGGSGANVLTF	15	TRBJ2-6	TRBV20-1
CASSSRGTAPDGYTF	15	TRBJ1-2	TRBV28
CASSLFVHPTNGYTF	15	TRBJ1-2	TRBV5-5
CASSSGTGGHNEQYF	15	TRBJ2-7	TRBV7-2
CASSLGTAQYEQYF	14	TRBJ2-7	TRBV11-1
CATLAGWNTGELFF	14	TRBJ2-2	TRBV6-2/TRBV6-3